The TCR beta chain under discussion was sequenced for a study of T cell changes during pregnancy in multiple sclerosis. CDR3 length: 12 residues. V lost 4 bases and J 6 bases, leaving 9 bases between the germline ends. CDR1 is SGHRS, CDR2 YFSETQ, per germline. Profiling relied on immunoSEQ multiplex PCR, and the TCRdb table lists in-frame clones only, not all of them. The table lists roughly 13,000 clones, approximately 93% of them singletons. This clonotype was sampled from a female donor in good health, enrolled as a control in a pregnancy study. The chain couples TRBV5-1 to TRBJ2-3, with no clear D. The sample consisted of peripheral blood, taken in the second trimester of pregnancy. The CDR3 is CASSPQMDTQYF. The CDR3 DNA sequence: TGCGCCAGCAGCCCGCAGATGGATACGCAGTATTTT.